The clone carrying this T cell receptor beta chain is labeled large. Its antigen is still unknown. This sample was included in a study of spatial heterogeneity in lung cancer. General study points: Mutation tallies in tumors tracked expanded intratumoral alpha and beta TCR counts.

Specified time point: sample taken at primary tumor resection. The donors were some 70 patients with non-small cell lung cancer that was early-stage and untreated. Carried by each TCR cDNA molecule was a unique molecular identifier. Each CDR3 protein gets one entry after TCRdb re-called the 5' RACE reads with MiXCR. The data contain roughly 4,600 distinct CDR3 sequences, more than 7.5% of them seen just once; the ten biggest clones take up 31%. The V and J ends lost 1 base and 3 bases respectively, with 9 bases between them. The CDR3 totals 15 residues. CDR1 is SGHTA and CDR2 is FQGNSA in the germline V gene.

This sample comprised lung tumor tissue, obtained at surgery. This sequence was found in a male donor with early-stage non-small cell lung cancer. The chain combines TRBV7-2 with TRBJ2-2; possibly TRBD2 for D (5 bases). The CDR3 nucleotides read TGTGCCAGCAGCTTAGTGCTAGCAGACACCGGGGAGCTGTTTTTT. This translates into CASSLVLADTGELFF.